This T cell receptor beta chain comes out of a study of blood T cell repertoires in COVID-19. Study as a whole: Sites across the United States, Italy and Spain contributed samples from acute and convalescent COVID-19. PBMCs, B-cell-depleted T cells, or T cells provided the cDNA or gDNA that made up the material.

In the authors' workflow: Amplifying reference gene primers gave estimates of nucleated cell counts. This table comes from immunoSEQ multiplex PCR, and its TCRdb copy is limited to in-frame clones, with some not included. V and J calls and clone size are as listed in that table; D and trimming were resolved from the DNA. Of some 74,000 clones in the sample, approximately 81% were seen once. The origin of this receptor is a woman of 80 years or more with active or convalescent COVID-19. Material: peripheral blood.

CDR3 amino acids: CASSNPGYTGELFF. CDR3 sequence (DNA): TGTGCCAGCAGCAATCCAGGTTACACCGGGGAGCTGTTTTTT. The rearrangement joins TRBV11-2 to TRBJ2-2, with D unresolved. The germline V gene encodes CDR1 SGHAT and CDR2 FQNNGV. V gave up 5 bases and J gave up 3 bases, with 10 bases separating them. The CDR3 length is 14 residues.